The 13 T cell receptor beta chains below were found in one sample sequenced in a study of human T cells and chemical hapten exposure. Time point: patch test 3, about 24 weeks after DPC sensitization. Sample treatment: therapeutic diphenylcyclopropenone sensitization with weekly scalp DPC. TCRdb re-called the RACE reads through MiXCR, storing one row per CDR3 protein. The sample lists 50,000 to 80,000 distinct CDR3 sequences, approximately 11% occurring once. The sample consisted of whole blood, taken in connection with sensitization to the hapten diphenylcyclopropenone (DPC). The receptors were gathered from a woman in her thirties with alopecia areata. Some clones in this sample may be carry-over from other donors' samples.

This clonotype was seen many times. The chain joins TRBV28 to TRBJ2-3, with D uncertain. CDR1 is MDHEN, CDR2 SYDVKM, per germline. The V end lost 7 bases, the J end lost 2 bases, and 13 bases lay between the germline ends. This CDR3 comprises 14 residues. This CDR3 reads CASTGLGVTDTQYF. The CDR3 coding sequence is TGTGCCAGCACAGGTCTGGGCGTCACAGATACGCAGTATTTT.

About this clonotype itself: With a much larger clone just one base away, this may be a read error. The chain employs TRBV20-1 and TRBJ1-1, with D unresolved. The CDR3 extends over 10 amino acids. In germline, CDR1 is DFQATT, CDR2 SNEGSKA (reference sequence). Between the trimmed V and J ends, which lost 3 bases and 9 bases, there was a span of 8 bases. Written as DNA, the CDR3 is TGCAGTGCTAGTGCGCACAAAGCTTTCTTT. Protein sequence: CSASAHKAFF.

The chain combines TRBV4-3 with TRBJ2-7, with D possibly TRBD1 on 5 matching bases. Germline V gives CDR1 LGHNA, CDR2 YSLEER. This CDR3 is built from 15 residues. V lost 4 bases to trimming and J lost 2 bases, with 15 bases between them. CDR3 in amino acids: CASSRSAGKTYEQYF. The CDR3 DNA follows: TGCGCCAGCAGCCGATCGGCAGGGAAAACCTACGAGCAGTACTTC.

This clonotype was seen more than once but under ten times. This chain joins TRBV18 and TRBJ1-2, with D possibly being TRBD1 (5 bases). Germline CDR1 is KGHSH and CDR2 is LQKENI. The V end lost 3 bases, the J end lost 1 base, and 18 bases lay between the germline ends. This CDR3 is 17 amino acids long. CDR3 in DNA: TGTGCCAGCTCACCTCCTATCCGGGACCAAAATAACTATGGCTACACCTTC. It encodes CASSPPIRDQNNYGYTF.

V and J are TRBV29-1 and TRBJ1-1; D is unresolved. V was clipped by 5 bases and J by 7 bases, with 11 bases between them. Germline V gene sequence: CDR1 SQVTM, CDR2 ANQGSEA. This CDR3 region has 11 residues. Here the CDR3 reads CSVKLHYEAFF. The CDR3 bases are TGCAGCGTTAAGCTCCATTATGAAGCTTTCTTT. The full variable domain, in which reference TRBV29-1 and TRBJ1-1 provide the parts outside the CDR3, is SAVISQKPSRDICQRGTSLTIQCQVDSQVTMMFWYRQQPGQSLTLIATANQGSEATYESGFVIDKFPISRPNLTFSTLTVSNMSPEDSSIYLCSVKLHYEAFFGQGTRLTVV.

This chain joins TRBV27 and TRBJ2-6; D is unclear. CDR1 is MNHEY and CDR2 is SMNVEV in the germline V gene (reference sequence). The CDR3 covers 15 residues. V was pared by 6 bases and J by 1 base, with 10 bases between. The CDR3 is CASSRWMSGANVLTF. The CDR3 DNA reads as TGTGCCAGCAGCAGGTGGATGTCTGGGGCCAACGTCCTGACTTTC.

This clonotype was detected many times. The chain links TRBV7-3 to TRBJ1-2, with no clear D. The V end was cut by 5 bases, the J end by 2 bases, with 12 bases between. The length of the CDR3 is 14 residues. Per the germline V gene, CDR1 is SGHTA and CDR2 is FQGTGA. The DNA for the CDR3 is TGTGCCAGCAGCCCCAGCGGAGGGAACTATGGCTACACCTTC. It encodes CASSPSGGNYGYTF.

The V gene is TRBV7-9, the J gene TRBJ1-2, with a possible D match to TRBD1 (5 bases). The CDR3 consists of 13 residues. V lost 5 bases and J 4 bases, leaving 11 bases between the germline ends. Germline V gene sequence: CDR1 SEHNR, CDR2 FQNEAQ (reference sequence). CDR3 in amino acids: CASSLRDFYGYTF. The DNA for the CDR3 is TGTGCCAGCAGCCTCCGGGACTTCTATGGCTACACCTTC.

As concerns this clonotype: A read error may account for a junction end that differs from germline. V usage is TRBV6-2 or TRBV6-3 and J usage is TRBJ2-6; 8 positions match TRBD2. CDR3 length equals 17 residues. CDR1 is MNHEY, CDR2 SVGEGT, per germline. CDR3 nucleotide sequence: TGTGCCAGCAGCAGAGACAGGACTAGCTCTGGGGCCAACGTCCTGTCTTTC. This codes for CASSRDRTSSGANVLSF.

This clonotype turned up a few times. The chain has TRBV7-3 and TRBJ1-1; D not certain. CDR3 size: 13 residues. Germline CDR1 reads SGHTA; CDR2 reads FQGTGA. The V and J ends lost 2 bases and 5 bases respectively, with 9 bases between them. DNA for the CDR3: TGTGCCAGCAGCTTATTGCGGGAAACTGAAGCTTTCTTT. Amino acid sequence: CASSLLRETEAFF. Combining the CDR3 with reference TRBV7-3 and TRBJ1-1 gives the whole variable domain GAGVSQTPSNKVTEKGKYVELRCDPISGHTALYWYRQSLGQGPEFLIYFQGTGAADDSGLPNDRFFAVRPEGSVSTLKIQRTERGDSAVYLCASSLLRETEAFFGQGTRLTVV.

This clonotype was seen at least ten times. The gene calls are TRBV30 and TRBJ1-3; no clear D. Trimming cost V 1 base and J 0 bases, with 10 bases left between them. Germline V CDR1 and CDR2: GTSNPN, SVGIG (reference sequence). The CDR3 has 15 amino acids. In nucleotides, the CDR3 is TGTGCCTGGAGTGATGGACGGATCTCTGGAAACACCATATATTTT. Protein: CAWSDGRISGNTIYF.

The sample holds many counts of this clonotype. V and J are TRBV6-6 and TRBJ2-7, with 8 bases matching TRBD1. The CDR3 consists of 12 residues. Germline trimming cut 4 bases from V and 6 bases from J; bases unmatched to any gene: 2. The germline V gene encodes CDR1 MNHNY and CDR2 SVGAGI (reference sequence). The CDR3 here is CASSSQGGEQYF. The DNA for the CDR3 is TGTGCCAGCAGTTCACAGGGGGGCGAGCAGTACTTC.

A few counts support this clonotype. For the CDR3, the DNA is TGTGCCAGCAGTCTCCGGGACAATAGCAATCAGCCCCAGCATTTT. Translating it yields CASSLRDNSNQPQHF. The chain recombines TRBV6-2 or TRBV6-3 with TRBJ1-5, with a weak D call TRBD1 (6 bases). There are 15 residues in the CDR3. V dropped 5 bases and J dropped 0 bases, with 11 bases sitting between them. CDR1 and CDR2 (germline): MNHEY, SVGEGT.